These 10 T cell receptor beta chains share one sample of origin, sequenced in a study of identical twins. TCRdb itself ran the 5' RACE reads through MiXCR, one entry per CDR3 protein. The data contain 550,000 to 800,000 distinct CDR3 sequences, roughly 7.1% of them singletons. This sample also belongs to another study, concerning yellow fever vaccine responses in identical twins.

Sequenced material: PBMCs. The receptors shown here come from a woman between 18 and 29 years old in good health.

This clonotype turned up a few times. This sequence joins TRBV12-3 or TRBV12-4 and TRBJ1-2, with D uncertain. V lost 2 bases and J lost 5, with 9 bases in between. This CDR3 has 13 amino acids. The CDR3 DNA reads TGTGCCAGCAGTTTACGGAGTGCGTATGGCTACACCTTC. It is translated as CASSLRSAYGYTF.

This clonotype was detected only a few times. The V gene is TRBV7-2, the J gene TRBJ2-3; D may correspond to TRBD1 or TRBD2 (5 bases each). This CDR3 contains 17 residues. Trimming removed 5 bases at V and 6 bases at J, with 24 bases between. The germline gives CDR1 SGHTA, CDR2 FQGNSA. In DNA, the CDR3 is TGTGCCAGCAGCAAAACCGGGACCATTGCTGCCACGGATACGCAGTATTTT. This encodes CASSKTGTIAATDTQYF.

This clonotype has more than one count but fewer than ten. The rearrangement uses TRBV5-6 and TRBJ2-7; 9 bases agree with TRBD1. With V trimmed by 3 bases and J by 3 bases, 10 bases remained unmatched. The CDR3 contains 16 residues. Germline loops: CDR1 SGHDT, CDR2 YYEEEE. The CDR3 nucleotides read TGTGCCAGCAGCTCACGACAGGGGGTCCCTTTCTACGAGCAGTACGTC. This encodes CASSSRQGVPFYEQYV.

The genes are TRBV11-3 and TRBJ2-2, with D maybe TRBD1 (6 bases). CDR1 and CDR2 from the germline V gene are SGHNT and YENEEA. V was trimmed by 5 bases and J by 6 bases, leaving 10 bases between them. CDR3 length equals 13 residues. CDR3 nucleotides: TGTGCCAGCAGCCCAGGGGCGGCCGGGGAGCTGTTTTTT. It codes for CASSPGAAGELFF.

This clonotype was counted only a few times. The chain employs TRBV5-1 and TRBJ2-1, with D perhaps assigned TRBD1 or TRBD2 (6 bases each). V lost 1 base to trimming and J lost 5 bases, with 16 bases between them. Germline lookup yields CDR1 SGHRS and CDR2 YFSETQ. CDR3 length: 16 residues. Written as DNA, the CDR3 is TGCGCCAGCAGCTTGACGTTCGGGGGCCTTAACAATGAGCAGTTCTTC. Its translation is CASSLTFGGLNNEQFF.

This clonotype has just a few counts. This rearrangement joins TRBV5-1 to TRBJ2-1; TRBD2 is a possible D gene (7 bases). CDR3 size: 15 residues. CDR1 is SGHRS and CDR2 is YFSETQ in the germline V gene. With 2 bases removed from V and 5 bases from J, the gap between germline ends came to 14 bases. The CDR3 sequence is CASSFLAGDNNEQFF. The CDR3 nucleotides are TGCGCCAGCAGCTTTCTGGCGGGGGACAACAATGAGCAGTTCTTC.

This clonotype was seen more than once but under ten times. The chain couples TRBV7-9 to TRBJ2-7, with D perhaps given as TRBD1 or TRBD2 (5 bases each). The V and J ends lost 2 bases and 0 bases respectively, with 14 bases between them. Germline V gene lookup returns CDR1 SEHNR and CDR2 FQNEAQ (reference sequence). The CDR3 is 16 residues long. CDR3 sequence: CASSLFPGRHSYEQYF. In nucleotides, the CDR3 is TGTGCCAGCAGCTTATTCCCGGGACGCCACTCCTACGAGCAGTACTTC.

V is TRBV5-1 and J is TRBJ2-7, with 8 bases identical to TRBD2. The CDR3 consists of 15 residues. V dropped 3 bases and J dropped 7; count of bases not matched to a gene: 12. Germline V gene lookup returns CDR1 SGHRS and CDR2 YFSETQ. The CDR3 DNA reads TGCGCCAGCAGCTCCCATGAAGCGGGAGTTCGGGAGCAGTACTTC. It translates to CASSSHEAGVREQYF.

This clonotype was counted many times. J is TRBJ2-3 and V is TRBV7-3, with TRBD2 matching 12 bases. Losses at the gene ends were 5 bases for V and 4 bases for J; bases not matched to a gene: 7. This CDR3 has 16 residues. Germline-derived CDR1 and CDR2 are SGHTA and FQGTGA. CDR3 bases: TGTGCCAGCAGCCTTAGACTAGCGGGAGTGTCAGATACGCAGTATTTT. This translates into CASSLRLAGVSDTQYF.

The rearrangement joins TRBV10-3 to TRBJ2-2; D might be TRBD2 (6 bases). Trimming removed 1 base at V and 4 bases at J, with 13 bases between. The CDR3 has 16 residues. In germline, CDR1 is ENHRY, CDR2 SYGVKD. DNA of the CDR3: TGTGCCATCAGTGAGTTCCGGGCGGGGTTCACCGGGGAGCTGTTTTTT. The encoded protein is CAISEFRAGFTGELFF.